The rows below give T cell receptor beta chains drawn from one sample of a study of T cell responses to AZD1222 COVID-19 vaccine. Clones were read by immunoSEQ multiplex PCR, and TCRdb kept only the in-frame ones, dropping some. The table includes around 100,000 clones, about 85% detected once. The sequences come from peripheral blood, collected 28 days after the second AZD1222 dose. The receptors derive from an adult who received the AZD1222 COVID-19 vaccine. Each CDR3 is given with its conserved first and last residue. The D gene is left open where the match is weak. Clone sizes are given selectively: once, few, many, or a class where the clone is expanded.

clone size	D gene	J gene	V gene	CDR3 protein	CDR3 DNA
-	TRBD2	TRBJ2-3	TRBV7-2	CASSSGLAGGFRYF	TGTGCCAGCAGCTCAGGACTAGCGGGAGGATTTAGGTATTTT
-	-	TRBJ1-5	TRBV28	CASSGFGSNQPQHF	TGTGCCAGCAGCGGGTTTGGCAGCAATCAGCCCCAGCATTTT
-	-	TRBJ2-1	TRBV28	CASRLTVSSYNEQFF	TGTGCCAGCAGACTGACGGTGAGCTCCTACAATGAGCAGTTCTTC
-	-	TRBJ2-3	TRBV9	CASSVGGPSTDTQYF	TGTGCCAGCAGCGTAGGCGGGCCTAGCACAGATACGCAGTATTTT
-	-	TRBJ1-6	TRBV7-9	CASSTRHSPLHF	TGTGCCAGCAGCACCCGACATTCACCCCTCCACTTT
-	-	TRBJ1-5	TRBV4-1	CASSQEGSVAQPQHF	TGCGCCAGCAGCCAAGAAGGGTCGGTGGCTCAGCCCCAGCATTTT
once	-	TRBJ2-3	TRBV2	CASIPTGEGDTQYF	TGTGCCAGCATACCAACGGGAGAGGGAGATACGCAGTATTTT
-	TRBD1	TRBJ2-2	TRBV5-4	CASGSTTGQGGELFF	TGTGCCAGCGGCTCGACAACCGGACAGGGCGGGGAGCTGTTTTTT
-	-	TRBJ2-1	TRBV2	CASSLGQEGNEQFF	TGTGCCAGCAGTTTGGGACAAGAAGGGAATGAGCAGTTCTTC
-	TRBD1	TRBJ1-1	TRBV5-4	CASSLQGAYPEAFF	TGTGCCAGCAGCTTACAGGGGGCCTACCCTGAAGCTTTCTTT
-	TRBD1	TRBJ2-1	TRBV29-1	CSVARTGGFNEQFF	TGCAGCGTCGCCAGGACAGGGGGATTCAATGAGCAGTTCTTC
-	-	TRBJ2-7	TRBV3-1/TRBV3-2	CASSQGFGWERSYEQYF	TGTGCCAGCAGCCAAGGTTTCGGGTGGGAGAGGTCCTACGAGCAGTACTTC
-	-	TRBJ2-1	TRBV27	CASSLSGGMIYNEQLF	TGTGCCAGCAGTTTATCCGGAGGGATGATATACAATGAGCAGCTCTTC
-	TRBD1	TRBJ2-7	TRBV5-1	CASRAGTAYTYEQYF	TGCGCCAGCAGAGCCGGGACAGCATACACCTACGAGCAGTACTTC
-	TRBD2	TRBJ2-7	TRBV11-2	CASSIDLGTSYEQYF	TGTGCCAGCAGCATAGACCTCGGGACTAGCTACGAGCAGTACTTC
-	TRBD1	TRBJ1-2	TRBV14	CASSQVGTGNYGYTF	TGTGCCAGCAGCCAGGTCGGGACAGGCAACTATGGCTACACCTTC
-	-	TRBJ1-5	TRBV28	CASSPWAGLGNQPQHF	TGTGCCAGCAGCCCCTGGGCGGGTTTAGGCAATCAGCCCCAGCATTTT
-	-	TRBJ1-1	TRBV3-1/TRBV3-2	CASSQDGGEAFF	TGTGCCAGCAGCCAAGATGGAGGGGAAGCTTTCTTT
-	-	TRBJ1-1	TRBV5-1	CASSLATRAGVQAFF	TGCGCCAGCAGCTTGGCCACCCGCGCGGGGGTACAAGCTTTCTTT
-	TRBD1	TRBJ1-5	TRBV18	CASSPSTGNSNQPQHF	TGTGCCAGCTCACCATCGACAGGGAACAGCAATCAGCCCCAGCATTTT
-	TRBD2	TRBJ2-3	TRBV7-9	CASSLVAGLAGTDTQYF	TGTGCCAGCAGCTTGGTGGCGGGACTAGCGGGCACAGATACGCAGTATTTT
once	TRBD2	TRBJ2-2	TRBV2	CASRRPGLAYTGELFF	TGTGCCAGCCGAAGACCGGGACTAGCCTACACCGGGGAGCTGTTTTTT